These 7 T cell receptor beta chains came from one sample sequenced in a study of T-cell memory formation after mild COVID-19. From the 5' RACE reads, TCRdb called clonotypes with MiXCR, one entry per CDR3 protein. The data hold about 130,000 distinct CDR3 sequences, with over 15% observed a single time. What was sequenced was PBMCs or a T cell subset sorted from them (not recorded which). The receptors come from a man younger than 35 who had mild COVID-19 (a few samples of this study predate the infection). Cell type and time point are not known.

This clonotype was seen only a few times. The chain combines TRBV19 with TRBJ2-1; TRBD1 matches at 9 bases. Germline CDR1 is LNHDA and CDR2 is SQIVND (reference sequence). The J segment lost 9 bases and the V segment lost 3 bases, leaving 9 bases of the junction unmatched. The length of the CDR3 is 15 residues. In nucleotides, the CDR3 is TGTGCCAGTAGTATTTCGACAGGGGGAAGGGTTGAGCAGTTCTTC. Amino acid sequence: CASSISTGGRVEQFF. Using reference TRBV19 and TRBJ2-1 for the parts outside the CDR3, the full variable domain is DGGITQSPKYLFRKEGQNVTLSCEQNLNHDAMYWYRQDPGQGLRLIYYSQIVNDFQKGDIAEGYSVSREKKESFPLTVTSAQKNPTAFYLCASSISTGGRVEQFFGPGTRLTVL.

This clonotype showed up many times. The chain joins TRBV20-1 to TRBJ1-5, with TRBD1 as a possible D gene (5 bases). Germline CDR1 is DFQATT and CDR2 is SNEGSKA (reference sequence). V was trimmed by 4 bases and J by 5 bases, leaving 9 bases between them. There are 12 residues in the CDR3. The CDR3 DNA reads TGCAGTGCTACGCCGGGGGATCAGCCCCAGCATTTT. Its translation is CSATPGDQPQHF.

This chain joins TRBV7-2 and TRBJ2-5; 7 positions agree with TRBD1. Unmatched junction bases numbered 3, after V lost 0 bases and J lost 5 bases. CDR3 size: 14 residues. Germline assignment: CDR1 SGHTA and CDR2 FQGNSA. Here the CDR3 DNA reads TGTGCCAGCAGCTTAGCAGGGGGCTGGGAGACCCAGTACTTC. Translated: CASSLAGGWETQYF.

This clonotype was seen only a few times. The rearrangement uses TRBV4-2 and TRBJ2-3; 12 bases are shared with TRBD2. CDR1 and CDR2 (germline): LGHNA, YNFKEQ. V dropped 1 base and J dropped 0; count of bases not matched to a gene: 8. The CDR3 is made up of 19 amino acids. The CDR3 spells CASSQGDLAGGFSTDTQYF. The CDR3, as DNA: TGTGCCAGCAGCCAAGGGGACCTAGCGGGGGGGTTTAGCACAGATACGCAGTATTTT.

This clonotype has more than one count but fewer than ten. The CDR3 sequence: CASSPDSHNEQFF. The CDR3 coding sequence is TGTGCCAGCAGCCCGGACTCACACAATGAGCAGTTCTTC. This chain connects TRBV7-8 to TRBJ2-1; D may be TRBD2 (5 bases). Germline V CDR1 and CDR2: SGHVS, FQNEAQ. The length of the CDR3 is 13 residues. V was trimmed by 5 bases and J by 5 bases, leaving 10 bases between them.

This clonotype was picked up many times. This chain connects TRBV28 to TRBJ1-1, with D possibly being TRBD1 (6 bases). Trimming took 7 bases from V and 4 from J, leaving 19 bases between them. The CDR3 length is 15 residues. Germline V CDR1 and CDR2: MDHEN, SYDVKM. The CDR3 DNA sequence: TGTGCCAGCAACCTGAATACAGGGAGGGGCACTGAAGCTTTCTTT. Translating gives CASNLNTGRGTEAFF.

This clonotype showed up just a few times. This rearrangement joins TRBV4-1 to TRBJ1-3; D unclear. Germline loops: CDR1 MGHRA, CDR2 YSYEKL. V dropped 0 bases and J dropped 3 bases, with 12 bases sitting between them. The length of the CDR3 is 16 residues. The CDR3 region has the DNA TGCGCCAGCAGCCAAGAATATAAGTATTTTGGAAACACCATATATTTT. Translated, it gives CASSQEYKYFGNTIYF.